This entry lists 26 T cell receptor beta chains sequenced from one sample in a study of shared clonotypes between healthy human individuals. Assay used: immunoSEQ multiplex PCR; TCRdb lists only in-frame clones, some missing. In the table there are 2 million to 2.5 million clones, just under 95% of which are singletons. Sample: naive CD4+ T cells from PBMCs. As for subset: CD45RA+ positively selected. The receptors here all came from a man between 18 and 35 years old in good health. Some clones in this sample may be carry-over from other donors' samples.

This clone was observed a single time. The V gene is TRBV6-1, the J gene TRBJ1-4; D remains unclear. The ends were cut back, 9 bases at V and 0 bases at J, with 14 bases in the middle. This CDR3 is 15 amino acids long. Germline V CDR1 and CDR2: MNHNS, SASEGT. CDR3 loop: CASLRMGATNEKLFF. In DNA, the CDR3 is TGTGCCAGTCTTCGTATGGGTGCAACTAATGAAAAACTGTTTTTT.

The CDR3 protein is CASSLPQGETQYF. The CDR3, as DNA: TGCGCCAGCAGCCTACCCCAGGGGGAGACCCAGTACTTC. The chain employs TRBV5-1 and TRBJ2-5; TRBD1 might be the D (6 bases). Germline CDR1 is SGHRS and CDR2 is YFSETQ. CDR3 length equals 13 residues. Between the trimmed V and J ends, which lost 4 bases and 5 bases, there was a span of 12 bases.

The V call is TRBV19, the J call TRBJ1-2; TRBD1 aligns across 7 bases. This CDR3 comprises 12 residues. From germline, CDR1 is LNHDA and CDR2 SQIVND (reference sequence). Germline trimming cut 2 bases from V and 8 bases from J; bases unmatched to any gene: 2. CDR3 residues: CASSIRGRGYTF. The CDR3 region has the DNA TGTGCCAGTAGTATAAGGGGGCGAGGCTACACCTTC.

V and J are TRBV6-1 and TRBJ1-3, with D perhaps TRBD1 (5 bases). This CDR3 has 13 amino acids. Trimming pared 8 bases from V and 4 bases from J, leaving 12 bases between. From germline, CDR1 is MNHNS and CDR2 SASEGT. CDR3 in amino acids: CASPAGRGNTIYF. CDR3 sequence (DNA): TGTGCCAGCCCCGCAGGGAGGGGAAACACCATATATTTT.

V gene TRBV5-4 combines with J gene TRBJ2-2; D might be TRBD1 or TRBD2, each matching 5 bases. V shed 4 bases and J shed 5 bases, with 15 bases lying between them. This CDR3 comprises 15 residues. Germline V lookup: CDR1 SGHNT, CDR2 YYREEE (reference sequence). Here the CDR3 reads CASSPGTVGTGELFF. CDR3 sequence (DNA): TGTGCCAGCAGCCCCGGGACCGTCGGGACCGGGGAGCTGTTTTTT.

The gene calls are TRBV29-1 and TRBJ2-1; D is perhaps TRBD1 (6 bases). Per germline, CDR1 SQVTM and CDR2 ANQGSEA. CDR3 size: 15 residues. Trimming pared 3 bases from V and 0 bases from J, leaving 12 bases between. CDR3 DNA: TGCAGCGTTGAGGGGACACAGAGCTCCTACAATGAGCAGTTCTTC. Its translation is CSVEGTQSSYNEQFF.

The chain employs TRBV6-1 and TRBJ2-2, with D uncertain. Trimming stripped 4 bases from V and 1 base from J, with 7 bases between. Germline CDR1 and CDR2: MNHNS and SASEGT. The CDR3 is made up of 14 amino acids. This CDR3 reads CASSGGLNTGELFF. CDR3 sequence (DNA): TGTGCCAGCAGTGGTGGTTTGAACACCGGGGAGCTGTTTTTT.

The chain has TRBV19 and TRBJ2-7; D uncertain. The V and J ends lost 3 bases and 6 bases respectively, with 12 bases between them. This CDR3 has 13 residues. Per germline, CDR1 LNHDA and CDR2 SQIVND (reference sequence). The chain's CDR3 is CASSIQPPGEQYF. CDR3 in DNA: TGTGCCAGTAGTATCCAACCTCCCGGCGAGCAGTACTTC.

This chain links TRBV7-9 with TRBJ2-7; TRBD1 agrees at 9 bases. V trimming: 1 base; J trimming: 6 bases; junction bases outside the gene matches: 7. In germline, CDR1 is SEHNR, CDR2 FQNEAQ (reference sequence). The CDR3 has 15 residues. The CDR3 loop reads CASSLGDRVRGEQYF. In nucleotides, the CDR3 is TGTGCCAGCAGCTTAGGGGACAGGGTAAGAGGCGAGCAGTACTTC.

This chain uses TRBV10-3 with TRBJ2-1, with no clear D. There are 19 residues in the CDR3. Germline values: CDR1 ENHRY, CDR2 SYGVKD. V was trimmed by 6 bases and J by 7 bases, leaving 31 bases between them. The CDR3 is CAISAWVILSQTTDNEQFF. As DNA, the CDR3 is TGTGCCATCAGCGCCTGGGTAATCCTTTCCCAGACAACTGATAATGAGCAGTTCTTC.

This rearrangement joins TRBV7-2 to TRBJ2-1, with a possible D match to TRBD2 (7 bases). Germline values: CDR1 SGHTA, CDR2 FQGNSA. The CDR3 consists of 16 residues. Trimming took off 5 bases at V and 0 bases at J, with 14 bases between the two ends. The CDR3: CASSPGGGSSYNEQFF. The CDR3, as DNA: TGTGCCAGCAGCCCTGGGGGCGGGAGCTCCTACAATGAGCAGTTCTTC.

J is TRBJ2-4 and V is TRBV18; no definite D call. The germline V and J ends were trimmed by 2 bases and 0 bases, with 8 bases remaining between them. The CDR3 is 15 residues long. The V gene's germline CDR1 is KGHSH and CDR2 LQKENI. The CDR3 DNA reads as TGTGCCAGCTCACCAGCTATACTAGCCAAAAACATTCAGTACTTC. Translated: CASSPAILAKNIQYF.

The CDR3 DNA sequence: TGTGCCAGCAGCCGCGGGGATACGCAGTATTTT. Encoded protein: CASSRGDTQYF. The rearrangement joins TRBV5-6 to TRBJ2-3, with a weak D call TRBD2 (5 bases). The CDR3 covers 11 residues. Trimming removed 4 bases at V and 6 bases at J, with 6 bases between. Germline-derived CDR1 and CDR2 are SGHDT and YYEEEE.

The CDR3 region is CASSPPRFTGGDTEAFF. The CDR3 coding sequence is TGTGCCAGCAGCCCTCCACGGTTTACAGGGGGTGACACTGAAGCTTTCTTT. This chain links TRBV5-4 with TRBJ1-1; 8 bases align to TRBD1. CDR1 is SGHNT and CDR2 is YYREEE in the germline V gene (reference sequence). V lost 4 bases and J lost 3; bases outside the gene matches: 14. The CDR3 spans 17 residues.

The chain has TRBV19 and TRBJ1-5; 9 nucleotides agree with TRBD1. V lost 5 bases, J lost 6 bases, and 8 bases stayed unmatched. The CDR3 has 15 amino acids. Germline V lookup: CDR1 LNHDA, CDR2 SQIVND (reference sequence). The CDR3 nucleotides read TGTGCCAGTAGTTTGCAGGGACAGGGACGTCAGCCCCAGCATTTT. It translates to CASSLQGQGRQPQHF.

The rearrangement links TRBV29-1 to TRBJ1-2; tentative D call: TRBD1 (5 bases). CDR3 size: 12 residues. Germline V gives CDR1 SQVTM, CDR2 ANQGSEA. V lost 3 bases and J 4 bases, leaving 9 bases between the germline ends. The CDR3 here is CSVDSDSYGYTF. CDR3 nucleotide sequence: TGCAGCGTTGATTCCGACAGCTATGGCTACACCTTC.

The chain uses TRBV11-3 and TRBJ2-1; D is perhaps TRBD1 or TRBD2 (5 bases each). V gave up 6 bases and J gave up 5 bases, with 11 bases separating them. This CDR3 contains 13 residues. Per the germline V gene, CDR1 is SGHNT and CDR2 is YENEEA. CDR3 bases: TGTGCCAGCAGACGGGGACCTAACAATGAGCAGTTCTTC. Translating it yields CASRRGPNNEQFF.

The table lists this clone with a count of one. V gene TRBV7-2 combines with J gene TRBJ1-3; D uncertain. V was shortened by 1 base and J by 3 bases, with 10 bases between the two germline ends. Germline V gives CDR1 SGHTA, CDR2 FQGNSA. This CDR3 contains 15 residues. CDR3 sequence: CASSLVARFGNTIYF. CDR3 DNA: TGTGCCAGCAGCTTAGTCGCCCGGTTTGGAAACACCATATATTTT.

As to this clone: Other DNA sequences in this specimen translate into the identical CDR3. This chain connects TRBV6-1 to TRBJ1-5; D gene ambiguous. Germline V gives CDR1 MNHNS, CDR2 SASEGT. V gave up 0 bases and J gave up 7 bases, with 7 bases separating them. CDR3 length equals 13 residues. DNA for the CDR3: TGTGCCAGCAGTGAAGCCGGACGGCAGCCCCAGCATTTT. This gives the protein CASSEAGRQPQHF.

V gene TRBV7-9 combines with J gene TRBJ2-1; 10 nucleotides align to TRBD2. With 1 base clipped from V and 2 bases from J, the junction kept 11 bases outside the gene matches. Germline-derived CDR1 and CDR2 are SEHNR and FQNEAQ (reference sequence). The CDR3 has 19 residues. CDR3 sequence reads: CASSLGLAGAFYAYNEQFF. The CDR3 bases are TGTGCCAGCAGCTTAGGGCTAGCGGGAGCGTTTTATGCCTACAATGAGCAGTTCTTC.

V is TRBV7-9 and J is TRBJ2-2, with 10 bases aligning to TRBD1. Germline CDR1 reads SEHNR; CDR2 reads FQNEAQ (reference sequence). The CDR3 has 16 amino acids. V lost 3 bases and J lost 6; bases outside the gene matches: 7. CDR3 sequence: CASSFVGTGDAGELFF. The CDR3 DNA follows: TGTGCCAGCAGCTTCGTAGGGACAGGGGACGCCGGGGAGCTGTTTTTT.

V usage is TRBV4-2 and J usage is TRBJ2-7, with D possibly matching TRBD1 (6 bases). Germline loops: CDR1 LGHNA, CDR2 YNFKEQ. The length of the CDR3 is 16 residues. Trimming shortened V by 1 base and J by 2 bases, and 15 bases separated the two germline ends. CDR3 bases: TGTGCCAGCAGCCAAGCCTATTTAGGGACACCCTACGAGCAGTACTTC. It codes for CASSQAYLGTPYEQYF.

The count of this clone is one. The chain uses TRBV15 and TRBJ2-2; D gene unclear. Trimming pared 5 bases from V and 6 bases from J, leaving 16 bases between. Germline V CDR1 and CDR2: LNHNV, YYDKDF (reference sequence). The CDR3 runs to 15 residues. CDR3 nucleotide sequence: TGTGCCACCAGCGGCGAGACCCAATGGTCCGGGGAGCTGTTTTTT. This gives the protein CATSGETQWSGELFF.

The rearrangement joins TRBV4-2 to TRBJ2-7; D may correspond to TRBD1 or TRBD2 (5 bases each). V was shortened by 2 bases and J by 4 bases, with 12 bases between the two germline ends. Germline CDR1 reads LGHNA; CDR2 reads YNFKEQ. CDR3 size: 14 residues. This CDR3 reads CASSQSGTRYEQYF. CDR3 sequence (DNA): TGTGCCAGCAGCCAATCCGGGACCCGATACGAGCAGTACTTC.

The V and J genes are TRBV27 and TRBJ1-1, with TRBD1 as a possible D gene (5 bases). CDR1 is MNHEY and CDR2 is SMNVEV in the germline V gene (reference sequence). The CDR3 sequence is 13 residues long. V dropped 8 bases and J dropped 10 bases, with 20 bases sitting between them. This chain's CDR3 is CASQRSTVGLAFF. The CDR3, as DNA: TGTGCCAGCCAGCGTTCGACAGTCGGGTTAGCTTTCTTT.

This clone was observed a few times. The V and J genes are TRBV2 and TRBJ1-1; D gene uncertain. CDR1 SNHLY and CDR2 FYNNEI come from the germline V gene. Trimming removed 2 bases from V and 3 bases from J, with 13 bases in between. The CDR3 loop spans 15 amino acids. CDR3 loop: CASSESRHGDTEAFF. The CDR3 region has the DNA TGTGCCAGCAGTGAATCGAGACACGGGGACACTGAAGCTTTCTTT.